Each of the 13 T cell receptor beta chains below was sequenced from the same sample in a study of Graves' ophthalmopathy and Graves' hyperthyroidism. RNA transcripts provided the template for amplifying TCR beta CDR3 regions. RT-PCR in the first round used HTBI primers; a second-round multiplex PCR followed. In TCRdb, the multiplex PCR reads were re-called with MiXCR into one record per CDR3 protein. The sample shows 350,000 to 400,000 distinct CDR3 sequences, roughly 14% of them seen only once. Sequencing was done on a sample of peripheral blood. The receptors stem from a woman aged 18-29 years with stable Graves' hyperthyroidism.

This clonotype was found many times. The gene calls are TRBV6-1 and TRBJ1-1, with 8 bases matching TRBD1. The trim removed 6 bases at V and 1 base at J, leaving 7 bases unmatched. The length of the CDR3 is 15 residues. Germline V lookup: CDR1 MNHNS, CDR2 SASEGT. This CDR3 reads CASRARTGRNTEAFF. For the CDR3, the DNA is TGTGCCAGCAGGGCACGGACAGGGAGGAACACTGAAGCTTTCTTT.

A word on this clonotype: This clone may be a read error of a much larger clone one base away. The chain recombines TRBV27 with TRBJ1-1, with TRBD1 matching 7 bases. This CDR3 is built from 13 residues. J gave up 4 bases and V 10 bases, and 9 bases lay outside the gene matches. Germline V CDR1 and CDR2: MNHEY, SMNVEV (reference sequence). The CDR3 region is CANRGRGITEAFF. The CDR3 bases are TGTGCCAACAGGGGCCGAGGGATCACTGAAGCTTTCTTT.

Comment on this clonotype: A much larger clone differs by one base, so this may be a read error. This chain joins TRBV6-1 and TRBJ1-1; D is unclear. From germline, CDR1 is MNHNS and CDR2 SASEGT. The CDR3 contains 16 residues. This CDR3 reads CASLPLLDGVNAEAFF. CDR3 DNA: TGTGCCAGCTTACCCCTTCTCGACGGGGTGAACGCTGAAGCTTTCTTT.

The chain combines TRBV7-9 with TRBJ2-2; no reliable D call. CDR3 length equals 12 residues. Per the germline V gene, CDR1 is SEHNR and CDR2 is FQNEAQ (reference sequence). V was cut by 3 bases and J by 6 bases, with 5 bases left in between. The chain's CDR3 is CASSFWAGELFF. The CDR3 nucleotides read TGTGCCAGCAGCTTTTGGGCCGGGGAGCTGTTTTTT.

The chain has TRBV3-1 and TRBJ1-1; the D is unclear. Trimming took 7 bases from V and 4 from J, leaving 16 bases between them. Germline V gene data show CDR1 as LGHDT and CDR2 as YNNKEL (reference sequence). The CDR3 has 14 amino acids. The CDR3 protein is CASTPRAIGTEAFF. CDR3 DNA: TGTGCCAGCACCCCAAGGGCGATAGGCACTGAAGCTTTCTTT.

The gene calls are TRBV9 and TRBJ2-5; 9 bases line up with TRBD2. The CDR3 length is 14 residues. CDR1 SGDLS and CDR2 YYNGEE come from the germline V gene. Trimming removed 4 bases from V and 5 bases from J; junction bases left unmatched: 6. The DNA of the CDR3 is TGTGCCAGCAGCCCCCGGACTAGCGTCGAGACCCAGTACTTC. Amino acids: CASSPRTSVETQYF.

This clonotype was detected a few times. V is TRBV20-1 and J is TRBJ2-5; 14 nucleotides align to TRBD2. The CDR3 covers 15 residues. The junction had 9 bases not matched to a gene; V was cut back by 8 bases and J by 4 bases. Germline V gene lookup returns CDR1 DFQATT and CDR2 SNEGSKA (reference sequence). The DNA for the CDR3 is TGCAGTCCTCAACGGACTAGCGGGGGGACAGAGACCCAGTACTTC. It specifies CSPQRTSGGTETQYF.

This clonotype appeared many times. CDR3 sequence: CASSPGRGDYGYTF. Here the CDR3 DNA reads TGTGCCAGCAGCCCAGGACGGGGGGACTATGGCTACACCTTC. The chain couples TRBV7-2 to TRBJ1-2; possibly TRBD1 for D (5 bases). V was pared by 5 bases and J by 3 bases, with 13 bases between. Germline V gene lookup returns CDR1 SGHTA and CDR2 FQGNSA. The CDR3 length is 14 residues.

This clonotype was counted at least ten times. Since a much larger clone is just one base distant, this may be a read error. The rearrangement joins TRBV7-3 to TRBJ2-7; 7 positions agree with TRBD1. The CDR3 extends over 13 amino acids. Germline V gene lookup returns CDR1 SGHTA and CDR2 FQGTGA. V lost 5 bases, J lost 3 bases, and 4 bases stayed unmatched. The CDR3 DNA reads TGTGCCAGCAGCCGGGACAGCGGCTACGAGCAGTACTTC. It yields the protein CASSRDSGYEQYF.

In its sample, this clonotype was seen many times. The rearrangement joins TRBV6-1 to TRBJ2-5; 7 bases agree with TRBD1. The germline gives CDR1 MNHNS, CDR2 SASEGT. The V gene end was trimmed by 6 bases and the J gene end by 3 bases; junction bases not matched to a gene: 1. The CDR3 is 12 amino acids. The CDR3 DNA is TGTGCCAGCAGCGACAGGGAAGAGACCCAGTACTTC. It is translated as CASSDREETQYF.

This clonotype occurred many times. The chain carries TRBV11-2 and TRBJ1-2, with 7 positions matching TRBD1. CDR3 length: 14 amino acids. The germline V gene encodes CDR1 SGHAT and CDR2 FQNNGV. Trimming removed 5 bases from V and 8 bases from J; junction bases left unmatched: 11. CDR3 sequence: CASSRTRGGEGYTF. The CDR3 DNA reads TGTGCCAGCAGCCGTACGAGAGGGGGCGAGGGCTACACCTTC.

This clonotype came up many times. The chain is built from TRBV27 and TRBJ1-2; D may be TRBD1 (5 bases). The CDR3 has 15 residues. The V and J ends lost 8 bases and 3 bases respectively, with 19 bases between them. Germline CDR1 MNHEY, CDR2 SMNVEV (reference sequence). This CDR3 reads CASQPRSGADYGYTF. In DNA form, the CDR3 reads TGTGCCAGCCAACCCAGATCTGGGGCGGACTATGGCTACACCTTC.

Only a few counts were recorded for this clonotype. Written as DNA, the CDR3 is TGTGCCTGGGGGGCAGGGTCCTACGAGCAGTACTTC. Its translation is CAWGAGSYEQYF. This rearrangement joins TRBV30 to TRBJ2-7; a weak D match, TRBD1 (5 bases). Looked up from germline, CDR1 is GTSNPN and CDR2 is SVGIG (reference sequence). The CDR3 length is 12 residues. V dropped 5 bases and J dropped 1 base, with 9 bases sitting between them.